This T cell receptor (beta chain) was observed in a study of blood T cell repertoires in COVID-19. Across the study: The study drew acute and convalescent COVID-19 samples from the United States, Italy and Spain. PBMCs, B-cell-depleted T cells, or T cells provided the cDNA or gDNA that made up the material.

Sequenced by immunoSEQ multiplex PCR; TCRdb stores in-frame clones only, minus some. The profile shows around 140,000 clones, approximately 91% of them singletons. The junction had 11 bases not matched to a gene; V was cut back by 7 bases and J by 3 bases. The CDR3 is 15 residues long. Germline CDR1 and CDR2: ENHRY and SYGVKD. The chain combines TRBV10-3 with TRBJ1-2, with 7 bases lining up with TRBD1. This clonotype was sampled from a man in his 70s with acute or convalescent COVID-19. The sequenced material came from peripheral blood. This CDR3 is CAITDPGQKDYGYTF. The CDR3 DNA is TGTGCCATCACCGACCCGGGACAGAAGGACTATGGCTACACCTTC.